Below, 21 T cell receptor beta chains from the same sample are listed, as sequenced in a study of beta chain features in type 1 diabetes (dated by TCRdb to about 2018). What the study reported, not specific to this receptor: Type 1 diabetes patients showed a moderate but significant shortening of TCRB CDR3 length in all four CD4+ subsets.

Library preparation used the immunoSEQ multiplex PCR assay. All of the isolated RNA was reverse transcribed with the High Capacity cDNA Reverse Transcription Kit, so expressed TCRB transcripts were sequenced. TCRdb took this table from immuneACCESS and kept in-frame rearrangements with V and J called. Such tables lack part of the clones; where checked against another copy, unresolved V genes explain under half of the gap, and the rest is unexplained. This sample gives about 650,000 clones in total; 9.5% to 15% of them show up just once. The ten largest clones add up to about 0.11% of the sample. Their target antigens are unknown. Specimen: naive CD4+ T cells from blood. In light of the paper, this sample's cell subset or site label describes: true naive CD4+ T cells. The receptors come from a man aged 25-40 years with type 1 diabetes.

The rearrangement uses TRBV5-1 and TRBJ2-3; D is ambiguous. Germline loops: CDR1 SGHRS, CDR2 YFSETQ. Trimming left V 4 bases short and J 0 bases short, with 12 bases between. The CDR3 has 15 amino acids. The CDR3 reads CASSALEASTDTQYF. The CDR3 bases are TGCGCCAGCAGCGCGCTTGAGGCCAGCACAGATACGCAGTATTTT. Complete variable domain (other parts from reference TRBV5-1 and TRBJ2-3): KAGVTQTPRYLIKTRGQQVTLSCSPISGHRSVSWYQQTPGQGLQFLFEYFSETQRNKGNFPGRFSGRQFSNSRSEMNVSTLELGDSALYLCASSALEASTDTQYFGPGTRLTVL.

CDR3: CASSTGQGETQYF. The CDR3 DNA is TGTGCCAGCTCCACAGGGCAGGGGGAGACCCAGTACTTC. The chain uses TRBV7-9 and TRBJ2-5, with D tentatively TRBD1 (6 bases). Per germline, CDR1 SEHNR and CDR2 FQNEAQ (reference sequence). This CDR3 comprises 13 residues. Trimming pared 8 bases from V and 5 bases from J, leaving 15 bases between.

This clone has more than one count but fewer than ten. This chain connects TRBV25-1 to TRBJ2-7; D is undetermined. The CDR3 is made up of 13 amino acids. V was cut by 5 bases and J by 3 bases, with 11 bases left in between. Looked up from germline, CDR1 is MGHDK and CDR2 is SYGVNS. CDR3 protein: CASSPRIGYEQYF. CDR3 nucleotides: TGTGCCAGCAGTCCCCGGATCGGCTACGAGCAGTACTTC.

The chain combines TRBV2 with TRBJ2-3; no clear D. CDR3 length: 11 residues. CDR1 is SNHLY and CDR2 is FYNNEI in the germline V gene. Trimming cost V 6 bases and J 7 bases, with 8 bases left between them. CDR3 in amino acids: CASSEKYTQYF. CDR3 coding DNA: TGTGCCAGCAGCGAGAAGTATACGCAGTATTTT. The full variable domain, completed using reference TRBV2 and TRBJ2-3, is EPEVTQTPSHQVTQMGQEVILRCVPISNHLYFYWYRQILGQKVEFLVSFYNNEISEKSEIFDDQFSVERPDGSNFTLKIRSTKLEDSAMYFCASSEKYTQYFGPGTRLTVL.

This clone was counted once. This chain connects TRBV9 to TRBJ1-3, with D tentatively TRBD1 (5 bases). This CDR3 is 15 amino acids long. Germline-derived CDR1 and CDR2 are SGDLS and YYNGEE. The V end was cut by 0 bases, the J end by 4 bases, with 11 bases between. The CDR3 here is CASSVAWQGGNTIYF. In DNA form, the CDR3 reads TGTGCCAGCAGCGTAGCTTGGCAGGGAGGAAACACCATATATTTT.

V usage is TRBV15 and J usage is TRBJ2-1, with D possibly matching TRBD1 (6 bases). The germline CDR1 and CDR2 sequences are LNHNV and YYDKDF (reference sequence). This CDR3 is built from 20 residues. The V end was cut by 2 bases, the J end by 0 bases, with 23 bases between. The CDR3 protein is CATSRRPRQVLRSSYNEQFF. The CDR3 DNA is TGTGCCACCAGCAGAAGGCCTCGACAGGTCTTAAGGAGCTCCTACAATGAGCAGTTCTTC.

The V and J genes are TRBV18 and TRBJ2-5, with 7 bases matching TRBD1. V shed 6 bases and J 0 bases; nucleotides not matched to a gene: 7. This CDR3 is 15 amino acids long. Germline assignment: CDR1 KGHSH and CDR2 LQKENI. CDR3 residues: CASSRDSGYQETQYF. CDR3 coding DNA: TGTGCCAGCTCCCGGGACAGTGGCTACCAAGAGACCCAGTACTTC.

This rearrangement joins TRBV6-5 to TRBJ1-2; 7 positions match TRBD1. There are 13 residues in the CDR3. The J segment lost 2 bases and the V segment lost 6 bases, leaving 3 bases of the junction unmatched. Germline V lookup: CDR1 MNHEY, CDR2 SVGAGI. CDR3 DNA sequence: TGTGCCAGCAGAACGGGACAGAACTATGGCTACACCTTC. Translation gives CASRTGQNYGYTF.

The chain uses TRBV5-6 and TRBJ1-5; TRBD1 matches at 8 bases. Germline V gene lookup returns CDR1 SGHDT and CDR2 YYEEEE. Unmatched junction bases numbered 11, after V lost 3 bases and J lost 3 bases. The CDR3 length is 17 residues. The CDR3 DNA sequence: TGTGCCAGCAGCTCAAACTTGCAGGGGGCAGTCAATCAGCCCCAGCATTTT. It specifies CASSSNLQGAVNQPQHF.

This clone showed up just a few times. The chain employs TRBV4-3 and TRBJ2-2; the match to TRBD1 covers 7 bases. The CDR3 is 17 amino acids. With 2 bases clipped from V and 4 bases from J, the junction kept 10 bases outside the gene matches. Germline assignment: CDR1 LGHNA and CDR2 YSLEER. The CDR3 loop is CASSQTIQGFVTGELFF. CDR3 DNA sequence: TGCGCCAGCAGCCAAACCATACAGGGGTTTGTCACCGGGGAGCTGTTTTTT.

The sample holds a few counts of this clone. The rearrangement joins TRBV5-6 to TRBJ1-2; D not resolved. Germline V CDR1 and CDR2: SGHDT, YYEEEE. This CDR3 spans 13 amino acids. V was cut by 1 base and J by 4 bases, with 8 bases left in between. DNA of the CDR3: TGTGCCAGCAGCTTGCAGGAGTCCTATGGCTACACCTTC. It encodes CASSLQESYGYTF.

This clone has only a few counts. The gene calls are TRBV5-4 and TRBJ2-5; unclear D gene. Germline V lookup: CDR1 SGHNT, CDR2 YYREEE (reference sequence). CDR3 size: 14 residues. V gave up 0 bases and J gave up 2 bases, with 8 bases separating them. The CDR3 DNA sequence: TGTGCCAGCAGCTTGGTAACAGCGCAAGAGACCCAGTACTTC. Its protein product is CASSLVTAQETQYF.

The chain has TRBV27 and TRBJ1-5, with TRBD1 matching 11 bases. Germline V gene sequence: CDR1 MNHEY, CDR2 SMNVEV (reference sequence). The CDR3 covers 16 residues. The trim removed 2 bases at V and 4 bases at J, leaving 4 bases unmatched. This chain's CDR3 is CASSLIWDRGNQPQHF. In nucleotides, the CDR3 is TGTGCCAGCAGTTTAATTTGGGACAGGGGGAATCAGCCCCAGCATTTT.

In this sample, this clone turned up a few times. The J gene is TRBJ2-1, the V gene TRBV25-1, with 10 bases matching TRBD2. The CDR3 consists of 15 residues. V dropped 6 bases and J dropped 1; count of bases not matched to a gene: 3. Germline CDR1 MGHDK, CDR2 SYGVNS. CDR3 sequence: CASRLAGGSYNEQFF. The CDR3 nucleotides are TGTGCCAGCAGATTAGCGGGGGGTTCCTACAATGAGCAGTTCTTC.

About this clone: This sample includes further DNA sequences coding for the same CDR3. The chain recombines TRBV18 with TRBJ2-2; no firm D call. The CDR3 has 14 amino acids. CDR1 is KGHSH, CDR2 LQKENI, per germline. The ends were cut back, 3 bases at V and 3 bases at J, with 8 bases in the middle. CDR3 bases: TGTGCCAGCTCACCCCGCCGGGACACCGGGGAGCTGTTTTTT. It specifies CASSPRRDTGELFF.

The chain carries TRBV29-1 and TRBJ2-1; tentatively, D is TRBD1 (6 bases). Trimming left V 7 bases short and J 5 bases short, with 15 bases between. Germline V CDR1 and CDR2: SQVTM, ANQGSEA. This CDR3 has 13 amino acids. CDR3 nucleotide sequence: TGCAGCGCTGAGCGGAACAGGGACAATGAGCAGTTCTTC. Protein sequence: CSAERNRDNEQFF.

This clone was counted a few times. The chain uses TRBV14 and TRBJ1-6; D call uncertain. Germline CDR1 and CDR2: SGHDN and FVKESK. Trimming took off 1 base at V and 16 bases at J, with 11 bases between the two ends. The length of the CDR3 is 12 residues. CDR3 nucleotides: TGTGCCAGCAGCCAAGGAGGCCACCTTCTCCACTTT. It translates to CASSQGGHLLHF. Using reference TRBV14 and TRBJ1-6 for the parts outside the CDR3, the full variable domain is EAGVTQFPSHSVIEKGQTVTLRCDPISGHDNLYWYRRVMGKEIKFLLHFVKESKQDESGMPNNRFLAERTGGTYSTLKVQPAELEDSGVYFCASSQGGHLLHFGNGTRLTVT.

This clone was detected a few times. This sequence joins TRBV9 and TRBJ2-1; D could derive from TRBD1 or TRBD2 (6 bases each). The V gene lost 3 bases and the J gene lost 6 bases, with 16 bases spanning the gap. The germline V gene encodes CDR1 SGDLS and CDR2 YYNGEE. This CDR3 has 15 amino acids. The CDR3 loop is CASSERGVHPNEQFF. The CDR3 coding sequence is TGTGCCAGCAGCGAGAGGGGGGTCCACCCCAATGAGCAGTTCTTC.

The V call is TRBV4-3, the J call TRBJ1-1; no clear D. The CDR3 has 13 residues. CDR1 and CDR2 (germline): LGHNA, YSLEER. Trimming removed 4 bases from V and 5 bases from J, with 11 bases in between. The CDR3 nucleotides are TGCGCCAGCAGCCCCACCTTTGGAACTGAAGCTTTCTTT. Residues: CASSPTFGTEAFF.

This clone was seen more than once but under ten times. The gene calls are TRBV4-2 and TRBJ1-2; unclear D gene. The CDR3 is 13 residues long. Germline CDR1 is LGHNA and CDR2 is YNFKEQ. With 0 bases removed from V and 4 bases from J, the gap between germline ends came to 6 bases. In DNA, the CDR3 is TGTGCCAGCAGCCAAGATCCTGCCTATGGCTACACCTTC. Its protein is CASSQDPAYGYTF.

This clone showed up just a few times. This chain links TRBV7-2 with TRBJ2-7; perhaps TRBD2 as D (6 bases). Germline CDR1 is SGHTA and CDR2 is FQGNSA. The CDR3 spans 14 residues. V lost 6 bases, J lost 4 bases, and 16 bases lay in between. The CDR3 region is CASSPDYEAYEQYF. In DNA form, the CDR3 reads TGTGCCAGCAGTCCGGACTATGAGGCGTACGAGCAGTACTTC.